What follows describes a single T cell receptor (beta chain). Antigen unknown. Libraries were prepared by immunoSEQ multiplex PCR; TCRdb keeps only in-frame clonotypes and omits some of them. Among roughly 150,000 clones listed, 80% to 95% were seen once. The sample comes from a study of T cell responses to AZD1222 COVID-19 vaccine. The overall study: Second doses that came at about 4 or about 12 weeks were put together. Overall study results and limits: A rise in Spike-specific TCR breadth and depth followed two AZD1222 doses.

V was shortened by 1 base and J by 1 base, with 7 bases between the two germline ends. This CDR3 comprises 14 residues. CDR1 and CDR2 from the germline V gene are ENHRY and SYGVKD. The clonotype originates from an adult in good health. This specimen consisted of peripheral blood, obtained on day 0 of AZD1222 vaccination. This chain joins TRBV10-3 and TRBJ1-1, with D unresolved. In DNA form, the CDR3 reads TGTGCCATCAGTGAGTATTCAGCGAACACTGAAGCTTTCTTT. Amino acids: CAISEYSANTEAFF.